Below, 9 T cell receptor beta chains from the same sample are listed, as sequenced in a study of T cells expressing NK-cell markers. TCRdb re-called the 5' RACE reads and shows each CDR3 protein once, DNA omitted. The sample's table shows a few hundred thousand distinct CDR3 sequences. Sequences were obtained from blood T cells: a sorted CD56 or NKG2C T cell subset, CD4+ or CD8+ T cells, or bulk PBMC T cells (not recorded which). These receptors came from a man aged 18-30 years in good health.

This chain links TRBV6-2 or TRBV6-3 with TRBJ2-3; the TCRdb call, TRBD1, lacks DNA for checking. Germline V lookup: CDR1 MNHEY, CDR2 SVGEGT. This CDR3 is built from 16 residues. The CDR3 here is CASSTLGTEYTDTQYF.

This chain connects TRBV27 to TRBJ1-2. CDR1 MNHEY and CDR2 SMNVEV come from the germline V gene (reference sequence). The CDR3 loop spans 16 amino acids. CDR3: CASSQGIGRDIYGYTF.

The chain is built from TRBV4-3 and TRBJ2-2; lacking DNA, the TRBD2 call made by TCRdb goes unchecked. The CDR3 sequence is 17 residues long. Per germline, CDR1 LGHNA and CDR2 YSLEER. The CDR3 sequence is CASSLGRLAGDVGELFF.

The CDR3 sequence is CASSIGALAGRVVHNEQFF. The V gene is TRBV7-9, the J gene TRBJ2-1; TCRdb proposes TRBD2, but this gene call is untestable without DNA. CDR3 length equals 19 residues. Germline V gene sequence: CDR1 SEHNR, CDR2 FQNEAQ (reference sequence).

The chain couples TRBV9 to TRBJ2-1; lacking DNA, the TRBD1 call made by TCRdb goes unchecked. Germline V gene sequence: CDR1 SGDLS, CDR2 YYNGEE. This CDR3 is 12 amino acids long. The CDR3: CASSRAGAEQFF.

CDR3 amino acids: CASSFLGRNEQFF. The chain employs TRBV12-3 or TRBV12-4 and TRBJ2-1; TCRdb's D gene call, TRBD1, goes unchecked for lack of DNA. This CDR3 is 13 amino acids long.

The V and J genes are TRBV7-2 and TRBJ2-7; the D gene TCRdb calls, TRBD1, cannot be checked with no DNA. CDR3 length: 16 residues. CDR1 is SGHTA, CDR2 FQGNSA, per germline. CDR3 sequence: CASTFGGSPGVYEQYF.

Here the CDR3 reads CASSSSLSGRINQPQHF. V is TRBV7-8 and J is TRBJ1-5; there is no DNA to check the TCRdb D call of TRBD1. The CDR3 contains 17 residues. CDR1 and CDR2 from the germline V gene are SGHVS and FQNEAQ.

The chain recombines TRBV7-6 with TRBJ2-2; TCRdb calls TRBD2, which cannot be checked without DNA. Germline CDR1 reads SGHVS; CDR2 reads FNYEAQ. The CDR3 covers 17 residues. CDR3: CASSLKWGVPNTGELFF. Looking up the rest from reference TRBV7-6 and TRBJ2-2 gives the full variable domain: GAGVSQSPRYKVTKRGQDVALRCDPISGHVSLYWYRQALGQGPEFLTYFNYEAQQDKSGLPNDRFSAERPEGSISTLTIQRTEQRDSAMYRCASSLKWGVPNTGELFFGEGSRLTVL.